Below, 27 T cell receptor beta chains from the same sample are listed, as sequenced in a study of shared clonotypes between healthy human individuals. Repertoires were generated with immunoSEQ multiplex PCR, while TCRdb's copy carries only in-frame clones and drops some. Here the sample spans roughly 2.5 million clones, more than 80% being singletons. The sample taken for sequencing was naive CD4+ T cells sorted from blood. Stated subset: CD45RA+ positively selected. These TCRs come from a man between 18 and 35 years old in good health.

CDR3 sequence reads: CASSLRANYGYTF. The CDR3 DNA is TGTGCCAGCAGCCTCCGAGCTAACTATGGCTACACCTTC. This chain connects TRBV7-2 to TRBJ1-2; D gene ambiguous. The CDR3 extends over 13 amino acids. Deletions cut 5 bases from V and 0 bases from J, with 7 bases between. Germline V CDR1 and CDR2: SGHTA, FQGNSA. The variable domain in full, completed from reference TRBV7-2 and TRBJ1-2, reads GAGVSQSPSNKVTEKGKDVELRCDPISGHTALYWYRQSLGQGLEFLIYFQGNSAPDKSGLPSDRFSAERTGGSVSTLTIQRTQQEDSAVYLCASSLRANYGYTFGSGTRLTVV.

The chain couples TRBV7-2 to TRBJ2-5; 9 bases agree with TRBD2. The CDR3 runs 16 residues. The germline CDR1 and CDR2 sequences are SGHTA and FQGNSA. The J segment lost 5 bases and the V segment lost 2 bases, leaving 9 bases of the junction unmatched. The CDR3 nucleotides are TGTGCCAGCAGCTTAAGTAGCGGGGGACGATGGGAGACCCAGTACTTC. As protein: CASSLSSGGRWETQYF.

V usage is TRBV27 and J usage is TRBJ2-7, with no clear D. This CDR3 spans 14 amino acids. Trimming left V 1 base short and J 2 bases short, with 9 bases between. Germline-derived CDR1 and CDR2 are MNHEY and SMNVEV (reference sequence). CDR3 nucleotides: TGTGCCAGCAGTTTATGGTTCGCGGCCTACGAGCAGTACTTC. Amino acid sequence: CASSLWFAAYEQYF.

V is TRBV6-5 and J is TRBJ2-7; tentatively, D is TRBD1 (5 bases). Germline lookup yields CDR1 MNHEY and CDR2 SVGAGI. V was cut by 8 bases and J by 6 bases, with 17 bases left in between. This CDR3 comprises 13 residues. The CDR3 nucleotides read TGTGCCAGCCAGAGTCCAGGGTCCAGCGAGCAGTACTTC. Translating it yields CASQSPGSSEQYF.

This clone was recorded only once. The chain has TRBV5-1 and TRBJ2-5; tentative D call: TRBD2 (7 bases). V was shortened by 4 bases and J by 4 bases, with 14 bases between the two germline ends. The germline V gene encodes CDR1 SGHRS and CDR2 YFSETQ. CDR3 length: 14 amino acids. The CDR3 bases are TGCGCCAGCAGCGATCCAAGGGGGGGAGAGACCCAGTACTTC. The encoded protein is CASSDPRGGETQYF.

The rearrangement links TRBV2 to TRBJ1-6; TRBD1 is a possible D gene (6 bases). The germline V gene has CDR1 SNHLY and CDR2 FYNNEI. The CDR3 spans 14 residues. V lost 6 bases and J 8 bases, leaving 14 bases between the germline ends. Here the CDR3 reads CASRIQGTDSPLHF. CDR3 DNA: TGTGCCAGCAGGATACAGGGTACCGATTCACCCCTCCACTTT. Supplemented by reference TRBV2 and TRBJ1-6, the full variable domain reads EPEVTQTPSHQVTQMGQEVILRCVPISNHLYFYWYRQILGQKVEFLVSFYNNEISEKSEIFDDQFSVERPDGSNFTLKIRSTKLEDSAMYFCASRIQGTDSPLHFGNGTRLTVT.

J is TRBJ2-1 and V is TRBV5-1; the match to TRBD2 covers 8 bases. Germline CDR1 is SGHRS and CDR2 is YFSETQ. There are 16 residues in the CDR3. The V segment lost 4 bases and the J segment 7 bases; nucleotides outside the gene matches: 13. CDR3 nucleotides: TGCGCCAGCAGCCCTGACAGCGGACTAGCCGGGAATGAGCAGTTCTTC. Residues: CASSPDSGLAGNEQFF. The variable domain in full, completed from reference TRBV5-1 and TRBJ2-1, reads KAGVTQTPRYLIKTRGQQVTLSCSPISGHRSVSWYQQTPGQGLQFLFEYFSETQRNKGNFPGRFSGRQFSNSRSEMNVSTLELGDSALYLCASSPDSGLAGNEQFFGPGTRLTVL.

The chain recombines TRBV5-6 with TRBJ1-2, with D unclear. Germline V gene lookup returns CDR1 SGHDT and CDR2 YYEEEE. V lost 1 base to trimming and J lost 5 bases, with 12 bases between them. The CDR3 consists of 14 residues. The CDR3 sequence is CASSLINLEYGYTF. The CDR3 DNA reads as TGTGCCAGCAGCTTGATCAATCTAGAGTATGGCTACACCTTC.

This chain links TRBV10-1 with TRBJ2-2, with a possible D match to TRBD1 (5 bases). Germline V gene sequence: CDR1 WNHNN, CDR2 SYGVQD (reference sequence). The CDR3 is 13 residues long. Trimming left V 6 bases short and J 6 bases short, with 11 bases between. The CDR3 protein is CASSQQQAGELFF. CDR3 bases: TGCGCCAGCAGCCAGCAACAGGCCGGGGAGCTGTTTTTT.

The chain has TRBV5-1 and TRBJ2-3; maybe TRBD2 (7 bases). The germline V gene encodes CDR1 SGHRS and CDR2 YFSETQ. The length of the CDR3 is 15 residues. V shed 1 base and J shed 2 bases, with 11 bases lying between them. The CDR3 DNA is TGCGCCAGCAGCTTGCCCGGGGGGCCCACAGATACGCAGTATTTT. Its protein is CASSLPGGPTDTQYF.

This chain joins TRBV4-3 and TRBJ1-1, with D possibly being TRBD1 (6 bases). The CDR3 sequence is 19 residues long. Trimming took 0 bases from V and 0 from J, leaving 20 bases between them. CDR1 and CDR2 (germline): LGHNA, YSLEER. CDR3 coding DNA: TGCGCCAGCAGCCAAGATCCCCAGGGGAGGGTAGGGATGAACACTGAAGCTTTCTTT. The encoded protein is CASSQDPQGRVGMNTEAFF.

The CDR3 region is CASSGQGPSGEQYF. The CDR3 DNA is TGTGCCAGCAGTGGACAGGGGCCCTCGGGGGAGCAGTACTTC. The rearrangement links TRBV5-5 to TRBJ2-7, with TRBD1 identical over 9 bases. The V gene's germline CDR1 is SGHKS and CDR2 YYEKEE (reference sequence). This CDR3 is 14 amino acids long. V gave up 5 bases and J gave up 7 bases; unmatched junction bases: 10.

The chain joins TRBV30 to TRBJ1-3; unclear D gene. CDR1 is GTSNPN, CDR2 SVGIG, per germline (reference sequence). The CDR3 sequence is 14 residues long. CDR3 residues: CGARTVYSGNTIYF. The CDR3 DNA reads TGTGGGGCCCGGACGGTGTACTCTGGAAACACCATATATTTT.

The chain links TRBV18 to TRBJ1-2; a weak D match, TRBD1 (5 bases). Between the trimmed V and J ends, which lost 2 bases and 6 bases, there was a span of 13 bases. The CDR3 has 14 amino acids. CDR1 and CDR2 (germline): KGHSH, LQKENI. The CDR3 loop reads CASSPVRGEHGYTF. CDR3 nucleotide sequence: TGTGCCAGCTCACCAGTGAGGGGCGAGCATGGCTACACCTTC.

This clone was detected a few times. The J gene is TRBJ2-5, the V gene TRBV7-8; TRBD1 matches 7 bases. Germline assignment: CDR1 SGHVS and CDR2 FQNEAQ. The CDR3 spans 16 residues. V lost 3 bases and J lost 5; bases outside the gene matches: 12. The CDR3 bases are TGTGCCAGCAGCTTCAGGGGGAGAGAACGATGGGAGACCCAGTACTTC. Its protein is CASSFRGRERWETQYF.

The V call is TRBV5-5, the J call TRBJ2-7; a weak D match, TRBD1 (6 bases). Deletions cut 2 bases from V and 2 bases from J, with 14 bases between. The length of the CDR3 is 15 residues. Germline V gives CDR1 SGHKS, CDR2 YYEKEE (reference sequence). The CDR3 region has the DNA TGTGCCAGCAGCTTAGAAGCAGGGGTCCCCTACGAGCAGTACTTC. This sequence encodes CASSLEAGVPYEQYF.

The chain links TRBV6-5 to TRBJ1-6, with D perhaps matching TRBD1 (6 bases). This CDR3 spans 14 amino acids. Germline CDR1 reads MNHEY; CDR2 reads SVGAGI. V lost 6 bases to trimming and J lost 14 bases, with 20 bases between them. CDR3 region: CASRPPGGSGALHF. The CDR3 nucleotides are TGTGCCAGCAGGCCCCCCGGGGGCAGTGGGGCCCTCCACTTT.

The chain has TRBV5-1 and TRBJ2-5; D remains unclear. Trimming stripped 1 base from V and 0 bases from J, with 7 bases between. This CDR3 spans 14 amino acids. Germline lookup yields CDR1 SGHRS and CDR2 YFSETQ. CDR3 protein: CASSLSPNQETQYF. The CDR3 coding sequence is TGCGCCAGCAGCTTGAGCCCGAACCAAGAGACCCAGTACTTC.

The V and J genes are TRBV7-9 and TRBJ1-5, with TRBD1 identical over 7 bases. The germline V gene has CDR1 SEHNR and CDR2 FQNEAQ (reference sequence). J was trimmed by 1 base and V by 3 bases; bases with no gene match: 6. This CDR3 spans 16 amino acids. The CDR3 is CASSFQTGLSNQPQHF. The CDR3 region has the DNA TGTGCCAGCAGCTTCCAGACAGGGCTAAGCAATCAGCCCCAGCATTTT.

The J gene is TRBJ1-1, the V gene TRBV28; D is unclear. Trimming left V 2 bases short and J 1 base short, with 8 bases between. From germline, CDR1 is MDHEN and CDR2 SYDVKM. The CDR3 consists of 14 residues. In DNA, the CDR3 is TGTGCCAGCAGTTTAACTTCAGGGAACACTGAAGCTTTCTTT. Its translation is CASSLTSGNTEAFF.

The chain links TRBV5-1 to TRBJ2-6; TRBD2 is a possible D gene (6 bases). Germline V gene lookup returns CDR1 SGHRS and CDR2 YFSETQ. The CDR3 runs 18 residues. V lost 4 bases and J lost 2, with 19 bases in between. This chain's CDR3 is CASSGLGLGGTGANVLTF. CDR3 DNA: TGCGCCAGCAGCGGGCTAGGACTCGGGGGTACTGGGGCCAACGTCCTGACTTTC.

The rearrangement joins TRBV7-2 to TRBJ2-7; D may be TRBD2 (5 bases). V shed 4 bases and J shed 1 base, with 8 bases lying between them. CDR3 length: 13 amino acids. The germline gives CDR1 SGHTA, CDR2 FQGNSA. This CDR3 is CASSWTESYEQYF. The CDR3 DNA sequence: TGTGCCAGCAGCTGGACTGAGTCCTACGAGCAGTACTTC.

The V and J genes are TRBV4-1 and TRBJ2-2; TRBD1 aligns across 9 bases. The CDR3 runs 15 residues. The ends lost 5 bases at V and 7 bases at J; junction bases unmatched: 8. Looked up from germline, CDR1 is MGHRA and CDR2 is YSYEKL. CDR3 residues: CASSLPGQGIGELFF. In DNA, the CDR3 is TGCGCCAGCAGCTTGCCGGGACAGGGCATCGGGGAGCTGTTTTTT.

J is TRBJ2-4 and V is TRBV19; TRBD1 is a possible D gene (6 bases). The CDR3 length is 13 residues. Germline loops: CDR1 LNHDA, CDR2 SQIVND (reference sequence). With 6 bases removed from V and 2 bases from J, the gap between germline ends came to 8 bases. The CDR3 DNA is TGTGCCAGTAGGGGGACACCCAAAAACATTCAGTACTTC. Translating gives CASRGTPKNIQYF. Together with reference TRBV19 and TRBJ2-4, the CDR3 gives the full variable domain: DGGITQSPKYLFRKEGQNVTLSCEQNLNHDAMYWYRQDPGQGLRLIYYSQIVNDFQKGDIAEGYSVSREKKESFPLTVTSAQKNPTAFYLCASRGTPKNIQYFGAGTRLSVL.

The J gene is TRBJ1-5, the V gene TRBV27; perhaps TRBD1 as D (5 bases). With 6 bases removed from V and 0 bases from J, the gap between germline ends came to 12 bases. The V gene's germline CDR1 is MNHEY and CDR2 SMNVEV (reference sequence). The length of the CDR3 is 15 residues. CDR3 in DNA: TGTGCCAGCAGGAGAGACAGCAATAGCAATCAGCCCCAGCATTTT. Its translation is CASRRDSNSNQPQHF.

In its sample, this clone was seen once. This chain links TRBV7-6 with TRBJ2-1; 7 bases align to TRBD2. Per germline, CDR1 SGHVS and CDR2 FNYEAQ. Losses at the gene ends were 5 bases for V and 8 bases for J; bases not matched to a gene: 15. The CDR3 runs to 16 residues. The CDR3 is CASSPGSTSLVHEQFF. CDR3 DNA: TGTGCCAGCAGCCCCGGATCGACTAGCCTTGTCCATGAGCAGTTCTTC.

This clone was observed a single time. The chain uses TRBV5-4 and TRBJ1-4, with a tentative D call TRBD1 (6 bases). CDR1 is SGHNT and CDR2 is YYREEE in the germline V gene (reference sequence). The length of the CDR3 is 14 residues. V shed 3 bases and J shed 7 bases, with 13 bases lying between them. The CDR3 DNA sequence: TGTGCCAGCAGCTCGCGGGGGGCGGGTGAAAAACTGTTTTTT. Its protein product is CASSSRGAGEKLFF.